The rows below give T cell receptor beta chains drawn from one sample of a study of blood T cells in healthy people across ages. TCRdb re-analysed the 5' RACE reads in MiXCR, keeping a single row per CDR3 protein. The sample has about 1.6 million distinct CDR3 sequences, roughly 30% seen once. The material sequenced was blood. Every receptor here comes from a woman aged 25 to 39 in good health. The CDR3 runs from the conserved cysteine through the conserved F or W. The D gene is left open where the match is weak. Some rows mark clone size as missing; the rest say once, few, many or name a class of expanded clone.

16 TRBJ1-2 TRBV3-1 TRBD1 - CASSPTPGTGHYGYTF TGTGCCAGCAGCCCCACGCCCGGGACAGGGCACTATGGCTACACCTTC
15 TRBJ2-1 TRBV6-1 - few CASSEANRYYNEQFF TGTGCCAGCAGTGAAGCAAACAGATACTACAATGAGCAGTTCTTC
14 TRBJ2-3 TRBV10-3 - many CAISDRGSTDTQYF TGTGCCATCAGTGATCGGGGGAGCACAGATACGCAGTATTTT
15 TRBJ1-5 TRBV3-1 TRBD1 few CASSQGWTGDQPQHF TGTGCCAGCAGCCAAGGTTGGACAGGCGATCAGCCCCAGCATTTT
12 TRBJ2-7 TRBV2 - - CASKLGGYKQYF TGTGCCAGCAAGTTGGGAGGCTACAAGCAGTACTTC
15 TRBJ2-4 TRBV12-3/TRBV12-4 - many CASSLAGGAKNIQYF TGTGCCAGCAGTTTAGCAGGGGGGGCCAAAAACATTCAGTACTTC
11 TRBJ2-1 TRBV10-3 - - CAISSDLQQFF TGTGCCATCAGTAGCGACCTGCAGCAGTTCTTC
13 TRBJ2-7 TRBV18 - - CASSPQGFHEQYF TGTGCCAGCTCACCACAGGGGTTCCACGAGCAGTACTTC
14 TRBJ1-5 TRBV7-9 TRBD1 - CASSLGGIGQPQHF TGTGCCAGCAGTCTAGGGGGCATCGGGCAACCCCAGCATTTT
13 TRBJ1-2 TRBV20-1 - few CSANHPRDYGYTF TGCAGTGCTAACCATCCCAGGGACTATGGCTACACCTTC
18 TRBJ2-7 TRBV9 TRBD2 once CASSVDLVAGGVGNEQYF TGTGCCAGCAGCGTAGATCTCGTAGCGGGAGGGGTGGGCAATGAGCAGTACTTC
15 TRBJ1-6 TRBV28 TRBD1 few CASTSKTGQGSPLHF TGTGCCAGCACGTCTAAAACGGGACAGGGGTCACCCCTCCACTTT
20 TRBJ2-1 TRBV6-5 TRBD2 - CASSYSPLAGASPGYNEQFF TGTGCCAGCAGTTACTCACCTCTAGCGGGAGCGTCACCCGGCTACAATGAGCAGTTCTTC
12 TRBJ2-1 TRBV7-3 - few CASSQNTNEQFF TGTGCCAGCAGCCAAAACACGAATGAGCAGTTCTTC
14 TRBJ2-7 TRBV15 - few CATSLSGQRYEQYF TGTGCCACCAGCCTATCAGGACAGCGCTACGAGCAGTACTTC
17 TRBJ2-3 TRBV7-8 - few CASSSALGGRGTDTQYF TGTGCCAGCAGCTCAGCTCTCGGGGGACGGGGCACAGATACGCAGTATTTT
15 TRBJ2-1 TRBV6-5 - - CASRGRLSTYNEQFF TGTGCCAGCCGGGGGCGGCTATCCACTTACAATGAGCAGTTCTTC
12 TRBJ2-3 TRBV10-3 - - CAIRTGTDTQYF TGTGCCATCAGAACTGGCACAGATACGCAGTATTTT
14 TRBJ2-1 TRBV20-1 - - CSPFRGGNYNEQFF TGCTCACCCTTCCGGGGAGGTAACTACAATGAGCAGTTCTTC
14 TRBJ1-2 TRBV20-1 - - CSARDPAGPGGYTF TGCAGTGCTAGAGATCCAGCAGGGCCTGGTGGCTACACCTTC
17 TRBJ2-7 TRBV7-9 TRBD2 many CASSLSPVSTSSDEQYF TGTGCCAGCAGCTTGTCTCCCGTTTCGACTAGCTCGGACGAGCAGTACTTC
14 TRBJ2-3 TRBV9 - - CASSVEMITDTQYF TGTGCCAGCAGCGTAGAGATGATCACAGATACGCAGTATTTT
17 TRBJ2-1 TRBV27 - many CASSPLGSVYAYNEQFF TGTGCCAGCAGCCCCTTAGGAAGCGTTTACGCCTACAATGAGCAGTTCTTC
16 TRBJ2-5 TRBV4-2 - few CASSQDLQTFQETQYF TGTGCCAGCAGCCAAGATCTTCAGACTTTTCAAGAGACCCAGTACTTC
16 TRBJ2-1 TRBV20-1 TRBD2 - CSASPQRGGLSDEQFF TGCAGTGCTAGTCCCCAGCGGGGGGGCCTCAGCGATGAGCAGTTCTTC
17 TRBJ2-7 TRBV2 - - CASSEPGGGSGSYEQYF TGTGCCAGCAGTGAACCTGGGGGCGGGAGCGGATCCTACGAGCAGTACTTC
13 TRBJ2-7 TRBV20-1 TRBD2 few CSALLAGGYEQYF TGCAGTGCTTTACTAGCGGGAGGCTACGAGCAGTACTTC
14 TRBJ1-5 TRBV4-1 TRBD1 few CASSHRQGDQPQHF TGCGCCAGCAGCCACCGACAGGGTGATCAGCCCCAGCATTTT
13 TRBJ2-3 TRBV18 - - CASSPMETDTQYF TGTGCCAGCTCACCAATGGAGACAGATACGCAGTATTTT
14 TRBJ2-1 TRBV19 TRBD1 - CASSRDRGTNEQFF TGTGCCAGTAGCCGGGACAGGGGGACGAATGAGCAGTTCTTC
15 TRBJ1-5 TRBV12-3/TRBV12-4 TRBD1 many CASSLWDRGNQPQHF TGTGCCAGCAGTTTATGGGACAGGGGTAATCAGCCCCAGCATTTT
17 TRBJ2-5 TRBV4-1 TRBD1 - CASSQDWEGGEQETQYF TGCGCCAGCAGCCAAGATTGGGAAGGGGGCGAACAAGAGACCCAGTACTTC